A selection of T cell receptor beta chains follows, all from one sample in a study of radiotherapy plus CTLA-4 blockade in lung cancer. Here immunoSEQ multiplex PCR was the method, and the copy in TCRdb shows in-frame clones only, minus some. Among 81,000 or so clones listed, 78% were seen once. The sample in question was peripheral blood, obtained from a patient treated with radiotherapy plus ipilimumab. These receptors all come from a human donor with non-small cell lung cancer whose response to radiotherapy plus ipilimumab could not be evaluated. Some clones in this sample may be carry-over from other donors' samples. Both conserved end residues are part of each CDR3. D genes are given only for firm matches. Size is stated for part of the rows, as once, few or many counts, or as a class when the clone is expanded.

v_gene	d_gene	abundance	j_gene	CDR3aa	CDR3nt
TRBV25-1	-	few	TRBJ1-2	CASSEPRGGGYYGYTF	TGTGCCAGCAGTGAGCCCAGAGGGGGGGGATACTATGGCTACACCTTC
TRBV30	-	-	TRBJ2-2	CAWSVSRRVPNIGELFF	TGTGCCTGGAGTGTCTCGAGGAGGGTGCCGAACATCGGGGAGCTGTTTTTT
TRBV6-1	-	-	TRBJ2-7	CASIMTGYYEQYF	TGTGCCAGCATTATGACAGGATACTACGAGCAGTACTTC
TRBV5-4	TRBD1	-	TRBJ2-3	CASSVEGGAGTDTQYF	TGTGCCAGCAGCGTTGAAGGGGGCGCGGGCACAGATACGCAGTATTTT
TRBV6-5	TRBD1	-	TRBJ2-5	CASSYKTGARRETQYF	TGTGCCAGCAGTTACAAGACAGGGGCACGCCGAGAGACCCAGTACTTC
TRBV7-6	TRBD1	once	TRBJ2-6	CASSLPTGGAGANVLTF	TGTGCCAGCAGCTTACCAACAGGGGGTGCTGGGGCCAACGTCCTGACTTTC
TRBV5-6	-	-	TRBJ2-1	CASSWHNEQFF	TGTGCCAGCAGCTGGCACAATGAGCAGTTCTTC
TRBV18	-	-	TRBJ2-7	CASSPAATHEQYF	TGTGCCAGCTCACCGGCGGCGACCCACGAGCAGTACTTC
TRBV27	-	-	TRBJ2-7	CASSLKSSYEQYF	TGTGCCAGCAGTTTAAAGAGCTCCTACGAGCAGTACTTC
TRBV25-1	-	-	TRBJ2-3	CASSEYWGEPDTQYF	TGTGCCAGCAGTGAATACTGGGGGGAGCCAGATACGCAGTATTTT
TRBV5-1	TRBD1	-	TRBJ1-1	CASSSQGTGGTEAFF	TGCGCCAGCAGCTCCCAAGGGACAGGGGGCACTGAAGCTTTCTTT
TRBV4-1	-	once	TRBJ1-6	CASSSQGFARTNYNSPLHF	TGCGCCAGCAGCTCACAGGGTTTTGCAAGGACCAACTATAATTCACCCCTCCACTTT
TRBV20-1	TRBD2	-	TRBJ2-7	CSAGTSGGRHF	TGCAGTGCTGGGACTAGCGGGGGCCGCCACTTC
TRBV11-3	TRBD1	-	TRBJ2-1	CASSLAGGWDEQFF	TGTGCCAGCAGCTTGGCAGGGGGCTGGGATGAGCAGTTCTTC
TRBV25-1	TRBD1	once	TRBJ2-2	CASSGTVNTGELFF	TGTGCCAGCAGCGGGACAGTTAACACCGGGGAGCTGTTTTTT
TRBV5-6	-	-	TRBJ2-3	CASSFQGSKDAQYF	TGTGCCAGCAGCTTCCAGGGAAGTAAGGATGCGCAGTATTTT
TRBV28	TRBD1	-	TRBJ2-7	CASSPGQGVHEQYF	TGTGCCAGCAGTCCGGGACAGGGGGTACACGAGCAGTACTTC
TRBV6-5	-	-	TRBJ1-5	CASSYDPGQPQHF	TGTGCCAGCAGTTACGACCCGGGTCAGCCCCAGCATTTT
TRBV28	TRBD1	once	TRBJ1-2	CASMDGTGWYGYTF	TGTGCCAGCATGGACGGGACAGGGTGGTATGGCTACACCTTC
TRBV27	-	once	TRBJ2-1	CASSFSRNAYNEQFF	TGTGCCAGCAGTTTCTCCAGGAACGCCTACAATGAGCAGTTCTTC
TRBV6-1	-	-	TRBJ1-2	CASGGGNGGYGYTF	TGTGCCAGCGGGGGTGGCAACGGGGGGTATGGCTACACCTTC
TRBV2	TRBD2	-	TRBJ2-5	CASRLAGAGETQYF	TGTGCCAGCCGACTAGCGGGGGCTGGGGAGACCCAGTACTTC
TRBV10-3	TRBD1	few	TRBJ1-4	CAISLTGNNEKLFF	TGTGCCATCAGCTTGACAGGGAATAATGAAAAACTGTTTTTT
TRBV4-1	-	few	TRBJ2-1	CASSQVDLVSYNEQFF	TGCGCCAGCAGCCAAGTGGATCTAGTTTCCTACAATGAGCAGTTCTTC
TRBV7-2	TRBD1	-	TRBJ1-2	CASSAGTGRAYGYTF	TGTGCCAGCAGCGCCGGGACAGGAAGGGCCTATGGCTACACCTTC
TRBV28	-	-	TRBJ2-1	CATRAGTIGEQFF	TGTGCCACCAGAGCCGGGACAATCGGTGAGCAGTTCTTC
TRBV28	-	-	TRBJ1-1	CASSLVSNGEMGTEAFF	TGTGCCAGCAGTTTAGTTTCGAATGGGGAGATGGGGACTGAAGCTTTCTTT
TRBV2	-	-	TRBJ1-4	CASSYLTGTEKLFF	TGTGCCAGCAGTTATTTAACAGGGACTGAAAAACTGTTTTTT
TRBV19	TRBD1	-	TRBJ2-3	CASTGQALGTDTQYF	TGTGCCAGTACTGGACAGGCTCTAGGCACAGATACGCAGTATTTT
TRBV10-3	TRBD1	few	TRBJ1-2	CAISESGDRVYGYTF	TGTGCCATCAGTGAGTCGGGGGACAGGGTCTATGGCTACACCTTC
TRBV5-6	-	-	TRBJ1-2	CASSLDGWGRGGGYTF	TGTGCCAGCAGCTTGGACGGCTGGGGCAGGGGTGGAGGCTACACCTTC
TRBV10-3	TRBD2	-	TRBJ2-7	CAISESSQRGSYEQYF	TGTGCCATCAGTGAGTCGTCCCAGCGGGGGTCCTACGAGCAGTACTTC
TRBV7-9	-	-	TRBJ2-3	CASSFRLGGDTQYF	TGTGCCAGCAGCTTTCGACTCGGCGGCGATACGCAGTATTTT
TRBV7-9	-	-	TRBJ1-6	CASSLDRDSSPLHF	TGTGCCAGCAGCTTAGACAGGGATAGTTCACCCCTCCACTTT
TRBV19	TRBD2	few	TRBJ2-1	CASSRSGGVWNEQFF	TGTGCCAGTAGTCGAAGCGGGGGGGTTTGGAATGAGCAGTTCTTC
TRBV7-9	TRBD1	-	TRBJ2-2	CASSYIGTANTGELFF	TGTGCCAGCAGCTACATAGGGACAGCGAACACCGGGGAGCTGTTTTTT
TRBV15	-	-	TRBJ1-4	CATSRGGPALEKLFF	TGTGCCACCAGCAGAGGGGGGCCAGCTTTGGAAAAACTGTTTTTT
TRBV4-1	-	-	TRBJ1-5	CASSKQVSNQPQHF	TGCGCCAGCAGCAAACAGGTTAGCAATCAGCCCCAGCATTTT
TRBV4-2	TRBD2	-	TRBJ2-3	CASSRGGSGGLADTQYF	TGTGCCAGCAGCCGCGGAGGTAGCGGGGGGCTGGCAGATACGCAGTATTTT
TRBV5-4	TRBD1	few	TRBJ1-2	CASSQVLGGRGYTF	TGCGCCAGCAGCCAAGTTTTAGGGGGCCGTGGCTACACCTTC
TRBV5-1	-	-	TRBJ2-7	CASSQDSPSYEQYF	TGCGCCAGCAGCCAGGACAGTCCTTCCTACGAGCAGTACTTC
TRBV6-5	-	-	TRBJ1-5	CATHQTGVDQPQHF	TGTGCCACACACCAAACGGGGGTGGATCAGCCCCAGCATTTT
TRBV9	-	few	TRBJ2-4	CASSVERSGNIQYF	TGTGCCAGCAGCGTAGAAAGGTCGGGAAACATTCAGTACTTC
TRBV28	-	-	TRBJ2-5	CASSFRGNLQETQYF	TGTGCCAGCAGTTTCCGGGGAAACCTCCAAGAGACCCAGTACTTC
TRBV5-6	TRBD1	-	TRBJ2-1	CASRNRDRGNNEQFF	TGTGCCAGCAGGAACCGGGACAGGGGTAACAATGAGCAGTTCTTC